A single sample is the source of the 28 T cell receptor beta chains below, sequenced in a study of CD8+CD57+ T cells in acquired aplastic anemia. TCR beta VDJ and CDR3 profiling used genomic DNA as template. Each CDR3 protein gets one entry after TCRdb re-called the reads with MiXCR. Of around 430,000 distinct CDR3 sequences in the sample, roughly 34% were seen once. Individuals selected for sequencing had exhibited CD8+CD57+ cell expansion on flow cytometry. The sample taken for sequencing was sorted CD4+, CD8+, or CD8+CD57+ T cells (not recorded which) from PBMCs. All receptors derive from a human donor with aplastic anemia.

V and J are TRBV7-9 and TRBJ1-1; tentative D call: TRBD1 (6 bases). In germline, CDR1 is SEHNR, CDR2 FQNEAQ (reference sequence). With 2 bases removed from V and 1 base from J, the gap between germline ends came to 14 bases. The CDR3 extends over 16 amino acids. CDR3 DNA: TGTGCCAGCAGCTTACTAGTATTACAGGGGAACACTGAAGCTTTCTTT. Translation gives CASSLLVLQGNTEAFF.

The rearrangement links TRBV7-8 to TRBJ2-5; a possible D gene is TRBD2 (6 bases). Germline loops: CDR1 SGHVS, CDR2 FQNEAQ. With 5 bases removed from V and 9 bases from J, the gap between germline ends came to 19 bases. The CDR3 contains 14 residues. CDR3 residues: CASSPPGGTQPQYF. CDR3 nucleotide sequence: TGTGCCAGCAGCCCCCCTGGGGGGACTCAGCCCCAGTACTTC.

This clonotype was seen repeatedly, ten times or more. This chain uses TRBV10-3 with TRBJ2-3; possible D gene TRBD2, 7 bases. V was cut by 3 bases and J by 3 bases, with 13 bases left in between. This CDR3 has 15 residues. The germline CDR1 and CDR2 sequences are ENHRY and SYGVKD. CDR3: CAISEREGGTDTQYF. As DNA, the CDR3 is TGTGCCATCAGTGAAAGGGAGGGGGGTACAGATACGCAGTATTTT.

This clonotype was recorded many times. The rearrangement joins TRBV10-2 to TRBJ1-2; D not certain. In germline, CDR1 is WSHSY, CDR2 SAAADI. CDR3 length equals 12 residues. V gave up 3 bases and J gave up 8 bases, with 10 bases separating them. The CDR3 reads CASSEGIGGYTF. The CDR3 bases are TGCGCCAGCAGTGAAGGGATCGGCGGCTACACCTTC.

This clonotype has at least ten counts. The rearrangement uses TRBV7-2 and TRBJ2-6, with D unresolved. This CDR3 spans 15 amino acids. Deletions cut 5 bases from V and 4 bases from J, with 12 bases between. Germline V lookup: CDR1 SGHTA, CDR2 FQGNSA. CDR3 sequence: CASSPRPRGANVLTF. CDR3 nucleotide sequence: TGTGCCAGCAGCCCCCGCCCGAGGGGGGCCAACGTCCTGACTTTC.

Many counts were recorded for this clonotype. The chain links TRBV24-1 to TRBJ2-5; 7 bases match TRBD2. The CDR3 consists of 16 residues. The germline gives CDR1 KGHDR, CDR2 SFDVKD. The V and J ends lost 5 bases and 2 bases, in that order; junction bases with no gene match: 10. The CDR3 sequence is CATSAPERGGQETQYF. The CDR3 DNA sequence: TGTGCCACCAGTGCCCCAGAGCGGGGCGGTCAAGAGACCCAGTACTTC.

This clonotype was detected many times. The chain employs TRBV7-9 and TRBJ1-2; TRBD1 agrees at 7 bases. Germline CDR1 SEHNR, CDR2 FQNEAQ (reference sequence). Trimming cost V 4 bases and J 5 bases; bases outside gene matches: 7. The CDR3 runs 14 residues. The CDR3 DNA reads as TGTGCCAGCAGCTCCGGGACAGTGGGATATGGCTACACCTTC. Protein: CASSSGTVGYGYTF.

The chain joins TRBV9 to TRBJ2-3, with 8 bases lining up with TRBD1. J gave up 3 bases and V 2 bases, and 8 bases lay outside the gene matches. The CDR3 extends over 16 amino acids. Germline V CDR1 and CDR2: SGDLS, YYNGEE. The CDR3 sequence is CASSVFDRDRTDTQYF. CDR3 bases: TGTGCCAGCAGCGTGTTCGACCGGGACAGGACAGATACGCAGTATTTT.

The CDR3 nucleotides read TGTGCCAGCAGTTTACGAGCAGGTAACTCGATCTACGAGCAGTACTTC. Residues: CASSLRAGNSIYEQYF. The chain combines TRBV19 with TRBJ2-7, with D uncertain. The germline CDR1 and CDR2 sequences are LNHDA and SQIVND (reference sequence). The CDR3 is made up of 16 amino acids. Trimming removed 9 bases from V and 3 bases from J, with 24 bases in between.

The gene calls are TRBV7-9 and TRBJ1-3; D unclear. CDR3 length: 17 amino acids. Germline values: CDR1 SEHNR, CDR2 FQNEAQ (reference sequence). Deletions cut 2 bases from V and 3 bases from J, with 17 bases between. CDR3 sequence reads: CASSLPSRAVGGNTIYF. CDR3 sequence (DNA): TGTGCCAGCAGCTTACCATCACGGGCAGTGGGTGGAAACACCATATATTTT.

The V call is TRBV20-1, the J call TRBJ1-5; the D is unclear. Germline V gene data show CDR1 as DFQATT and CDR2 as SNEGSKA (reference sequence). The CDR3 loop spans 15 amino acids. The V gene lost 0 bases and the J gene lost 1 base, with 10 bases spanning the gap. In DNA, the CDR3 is TGCAGTGCTAGAGACGCGGGCAAAAGCAATCAGCCCCAGCATTTT. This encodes CSARDAGKSNQPQHF.

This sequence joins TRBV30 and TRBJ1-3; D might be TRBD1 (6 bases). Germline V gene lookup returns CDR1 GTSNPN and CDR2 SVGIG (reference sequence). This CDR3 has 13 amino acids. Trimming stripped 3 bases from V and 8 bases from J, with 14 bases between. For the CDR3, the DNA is TGTGCCTGGAGCAGGGGTTTGAGGGACACCATATATTTT. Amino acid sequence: CAWSRGLRDTIYF.

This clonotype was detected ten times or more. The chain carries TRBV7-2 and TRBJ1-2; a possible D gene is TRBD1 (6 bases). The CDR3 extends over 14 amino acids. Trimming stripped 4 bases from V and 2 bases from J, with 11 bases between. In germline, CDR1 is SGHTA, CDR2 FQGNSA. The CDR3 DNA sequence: TGTGCCAGCAGCTCGGCCACAGGGAACTATGGCTACACCTTC. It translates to CASSSATGNYGYTF. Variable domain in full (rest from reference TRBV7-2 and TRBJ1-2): GAGVSQSPSNKVTEKGKDVELRCDPISGHTALYWYRQSLGQGLEFLIYFQGNSAPDKSGLPSDRFSAERTGGSVSTLTIQRTQQEDSAVYLCASSSATGNYGYTFGSGTRLTVV.

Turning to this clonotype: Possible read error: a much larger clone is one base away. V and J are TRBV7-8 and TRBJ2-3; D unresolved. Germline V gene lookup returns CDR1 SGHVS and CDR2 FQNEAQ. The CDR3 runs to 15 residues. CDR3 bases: TGTGCCGGCAGCTTAACTGGTGCTAGCACAGATACGCAGTATTTT. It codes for CAGSLTGASTDTQYF.

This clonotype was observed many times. Here the CDR3 reads CASSWTDNEQFF. The CDR3 DNA reads as TGTGCCAGCAGCTGGACGGACAATGAGCAGTTCTTC. The chain couples TRBV7-9 to TRBJ2-1; D call uncertain. This CDR3 is built from 12 residues. CDR1 is SEHNR, CDR2 FQNEAQ, per germline (reference sequence). V was cut by 4 bases and J by 5 bases, with 6 bases left in between.

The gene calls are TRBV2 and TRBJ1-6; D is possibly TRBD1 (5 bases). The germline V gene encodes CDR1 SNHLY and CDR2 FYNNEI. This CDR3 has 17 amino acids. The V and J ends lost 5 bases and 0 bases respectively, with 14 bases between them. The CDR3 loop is CASSPGLPSSYNSPLHF. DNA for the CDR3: TGTGCCAGCAGTCCGGGACTTCCGAGCTCCTATAATTCACCCCTCCACTTT.

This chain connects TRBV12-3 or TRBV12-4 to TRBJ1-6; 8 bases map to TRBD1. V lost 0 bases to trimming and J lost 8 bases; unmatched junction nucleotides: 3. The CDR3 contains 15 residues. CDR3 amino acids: CASSLADRGYSPLHF. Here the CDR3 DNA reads TGTGCCAGCAGTTTAGCCGACAGGGGTTATTCACCCCTCCACTTT.

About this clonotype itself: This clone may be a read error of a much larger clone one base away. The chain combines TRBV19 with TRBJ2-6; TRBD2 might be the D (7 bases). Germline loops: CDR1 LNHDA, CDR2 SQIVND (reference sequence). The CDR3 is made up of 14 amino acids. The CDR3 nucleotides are TGTGCCAGTACCCGGGGGGCTGGGGCCAACGTCCTGGCTTTC. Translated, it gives CASTRGAGANVLAF. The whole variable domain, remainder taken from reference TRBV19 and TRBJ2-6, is DGGITQSPKYLFRKEGQNVTLSCEQNLNHDAMYWYRQDPGQGLRLIYYSQIVNDFQKGDIAEGYSVSREKKESFPLTVTSAQKNPTAFYLCASTRGAGANVLAFGAGSRLTVL.

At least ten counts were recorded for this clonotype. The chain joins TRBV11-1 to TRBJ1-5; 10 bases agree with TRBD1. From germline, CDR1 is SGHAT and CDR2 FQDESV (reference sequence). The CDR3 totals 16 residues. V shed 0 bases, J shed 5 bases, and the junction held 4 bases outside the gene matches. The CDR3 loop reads CASSLATGTGDQPQHF. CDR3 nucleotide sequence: TGTGCCAGCAGCTTAGCAACGGGGACAGGGGATCAGCCCCAGCATTTT.

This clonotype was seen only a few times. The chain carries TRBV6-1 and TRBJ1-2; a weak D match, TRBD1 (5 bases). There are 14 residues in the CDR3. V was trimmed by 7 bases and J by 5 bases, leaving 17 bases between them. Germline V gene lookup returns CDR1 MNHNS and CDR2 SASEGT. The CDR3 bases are TGTGCCAGCACCCTGGCTGCGGGGACTTATGGCTACACCTTC. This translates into CASTLAAGTYGYTF.

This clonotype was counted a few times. As DNA, the CDR3 is TGTGCCAGCGGGCGGGGGCCTGGCACAGATACGCAGTATTTT. It specifies CASGRGPGTDTQYF. The V and J genes are TRBV6-1 and TRBJ2-3, with D perhaps TRBD2 (7 bases). Germline loops: CDR1 MNHNS, CDR2 SASEGT. V lost 8 bases and J 1 base, leaving 13 bases between the germline ends. This CDR3 contains 14 residues.

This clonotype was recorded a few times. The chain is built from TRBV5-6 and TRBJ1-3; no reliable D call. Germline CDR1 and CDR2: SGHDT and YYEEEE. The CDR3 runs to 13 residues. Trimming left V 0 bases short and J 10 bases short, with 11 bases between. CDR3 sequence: CASSLANPGTIYF. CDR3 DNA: TGTGCCAGCAGCTTGGCTAATCCGGGGACCATATATTTT.

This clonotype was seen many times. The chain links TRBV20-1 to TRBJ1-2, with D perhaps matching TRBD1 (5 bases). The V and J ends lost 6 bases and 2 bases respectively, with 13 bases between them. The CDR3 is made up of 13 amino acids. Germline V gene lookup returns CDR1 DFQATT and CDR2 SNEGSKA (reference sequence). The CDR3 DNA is TGCAGTGCCCAGGGTCGGGGAAACTATGGCTACACCTTC. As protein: CSAQGRGNYGYTF.

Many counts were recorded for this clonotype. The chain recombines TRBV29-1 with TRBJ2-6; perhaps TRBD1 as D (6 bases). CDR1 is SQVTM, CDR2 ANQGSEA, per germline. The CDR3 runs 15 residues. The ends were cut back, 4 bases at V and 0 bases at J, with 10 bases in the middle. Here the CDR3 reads CSVGGPRSGANVLTF. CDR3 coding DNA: TGCAGCGTTGGGGGGCCACGCTCTGGGGCCAACGTCCTGACTTTC. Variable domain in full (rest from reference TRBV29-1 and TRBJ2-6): SAVISQKPSRDICQRGTSLTIQCQVDSQVTMMFWYRQQPGQSLTLIATANQGSEATYESGFVIDKFPISRPNLTFSTLTVSNMSPEDSSIYLCSVGGPRSGANVLTFGAGSRLTVL.

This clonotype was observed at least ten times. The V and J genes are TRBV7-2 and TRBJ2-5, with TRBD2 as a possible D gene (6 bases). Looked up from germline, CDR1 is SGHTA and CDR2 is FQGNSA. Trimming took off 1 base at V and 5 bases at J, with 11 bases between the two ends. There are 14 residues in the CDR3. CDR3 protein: CASSLVGGKETQYF. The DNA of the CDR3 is TGTGCCAGCAGCTTAGTTGGGGGGAAGGAGACCCAGTACTTC.

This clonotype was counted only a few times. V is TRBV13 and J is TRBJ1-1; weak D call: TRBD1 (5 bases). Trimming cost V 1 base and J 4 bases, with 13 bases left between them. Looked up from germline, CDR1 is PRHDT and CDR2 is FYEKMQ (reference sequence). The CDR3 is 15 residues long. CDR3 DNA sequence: TGTGCCAGCAGCTTAGTTCGGCGGGGCGGCACTGAAGCTTTCTTT. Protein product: CASSLVRRGGTEAFF.

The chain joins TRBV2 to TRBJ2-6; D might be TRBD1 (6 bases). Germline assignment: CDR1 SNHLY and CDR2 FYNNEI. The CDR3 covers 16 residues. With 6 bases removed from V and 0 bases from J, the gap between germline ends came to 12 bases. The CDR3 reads CASSDRTYSGANVLTF. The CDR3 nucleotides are TGTGCCAGCAGCGACAGGACTTACTCTGGGGCCAACGTCCTGACTTTC.

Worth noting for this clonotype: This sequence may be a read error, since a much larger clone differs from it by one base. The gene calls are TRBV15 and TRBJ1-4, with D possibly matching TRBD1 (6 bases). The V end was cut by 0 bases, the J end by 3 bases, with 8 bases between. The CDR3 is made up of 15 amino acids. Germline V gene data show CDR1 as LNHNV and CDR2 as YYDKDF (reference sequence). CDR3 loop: CATSREGGANEKLFF. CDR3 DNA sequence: TGTGCCACCAGCAGAGAAGGGGGAGCTAATGAAAAACTGTTTTTT.